Listed below are T cell receptor beta chains from one sample, sequenced in a study of beta chain features in type 1 diabetes. Profiled with immunoSEQ multiplex PCR; TCRdb holds only in-frame clones, not every one. The sample consists of 150,000 to 200,000 clones, approximately 13% of them appearing once. The specimen sequenced was central memory CD4+ T cells from blood. The receptor source for this set is a woman aged 18-30 years in good health. CDR3s include the opening cysteine and the closing phenylalanine or tryptophan. Each record gives: D gene, CDR3 length, J gene, V gene, clone size, CDR3 protein, CDR3 DNA. A D gene is named only where the DNA matches it firmly. Size is omitted from some rows. Given values are once, few, many or a class for expanded clones.

d_gene: TRBD2
len: 15
j_gene: TRBJ2-1
v_gene: TRBV27
abundance: -
CDR3aa: CASSLFSGSPNEQFF
CDR3nt: TGTGCCAGCAGTTTATTTAGCGGGAGTCCAAATGAGCAGTTCTTC

d_gene: -
len: 14
j_gene: TRBJ2-5
v_gene: TRBV5-6
abundance: -
CDR3aa: CASSFGRGQETQYF
CDR3nt: TGTGCCAGCAGCTTCGGACGGGGACAAGAGACCCAGTACTTC

d_gene: -
len: 14
j_gene: TRBJ1-5
v_gene: TRBV28
abundance: once
CDR3aa: CASSLWRGNQPQHF
CDR3nt: TGTGCCAGCAGTTTATGGCGGGGGAACCAGCCCCAGCATTTT

d_gene: TRBD1
len: 14
j_gene: TRBJ2-7
v_gene: TRBV5-4
abundance: few
CDR3aa: CASSLGQGNLGQYF
CDR3nt: TGTGCCAGCAGCTTGGGACAGGGCAACTTGGGTCAGTACTTC

d_gene: TRBD2
len: 17
j_gene: TRBJ2-5
v_gene: TRBV5-1
abundance: few
CDR3aa: CASSLEPSGRGEETQYF
CDR3nt: TGCGCCAGCAGCTTGGAGCCTAGCGGGAGAGGGGAAGAGACCCAGTACTTC

d_gene: TRBD2
len: 15
j_gene: TRBJ2-2
v_gene: TRBV27
abundance: -
CDR3aa: CASSRLLRGTGELFF
CDR3nt: TGTGCCAGCAGTCGGTTGTTGCGGGGGACCGGGGAGCTGTTTTTT

d_gene: TRBD2
len: 12
j_gene: TRBJ2-3
v_gene: TRBV7-9
abundance: few
CDR3aa: CASGGGPNTQYF
CDR3nt: TGTGCCAGCGGGGGAGGGCCTAATACGCAGTATTTT

d_gene: -
len: 18
j_gene: TRBJ2-1
v_gene: TRBV9
abundance: -
CDR3aa: CASSHSTSGLSSYNEQFF
CDR3nt: TGTGCCAGCAGCCATAGTACATCCGGGTTGAGCTCCTACAATGAGCAGTTCTTC

d_gene: -
len: 14
j_gene: TRBJ1-5
v_gene: TRBV30
abundance: -
CDR3aa: CAWSVSTGGQPQHF
CDR3nt: TGTGCCTGGAGTGTAAGCACGGGGGGACAGCCCCAGCATTTT

d_gene: TRBD1
len: 15
j_gene: TRBJ2-3
v_gene: TRBV5-4
abundance: few
CDR3aa: CASSLAQGRTDTQYF
CDR3nt: TGTGCCAGCAGCTTGGCACAGGGGCGCACAGATACGCAGTATTTT

d_gene: TRBD2
len: 16
j_gene: TRBJ2-3
v_gene: TRBV4-2
abundance: few
CDR3aa: CASSQEDSGRGDTQYF
CDR3nt: TGTGCCAGCAGCCAAGAGGACAGCGGGAGAGGAGATACGCAGTATTTT

d_gene: -
len: 17
j_gene: TRBJ1-5
v_gene: TRBV18
abundance: -
CDR3aa: CASSPPRSGGSNQPQHF
CDR3nt: TGTGCCAGCTCACCACCGCGTTCGGGGGGCAGCAATCAGCCCCAGCATTTT

d_gene: -
len: 14
j_gene: TRBJ1-1
v_gene: TRBV30
abundance: few
CDR3aa: CAWSKGARVTEAFF
CDR3nt: TGTGCCTGGAGTAAAGGGGCAAGAGTCACTGAAGCTTTCTTT

d_gene: -
len: 15
j_gene: TRBJ2-2
v_gene: TRBV25-1
abundance: -
CDR3aa: CASSRGRQVTGELFF
CDR3nt: TGTGCCAGCAGTAGGGGCAGGCAGGTCACCGGGGAGCTGTTTTTT

d_gene: TRBD1
len: 13
j_gene: TRBJ2-1
v_gene: TRBV7-9
abundance: few
CDR3aa: CASSSGGQGKQFF
CDR3nt: TGTGCCAGCAGCTCCGGGGGACAGGGCAAGCAGTTCTTC

d_gene: -
len: 12
j_gene: TRBJ1-1
v_gene: TRBV18
abundance: few
CDR3aa: CASSLRGFEAFF
CDR3nt: TGTGCCAGCTCACTCAGGGGATTTGAAGCTTTCTTT

d_gene: -
len: 15
j_gene: TRBJ1-2
v_gene: TRBV7-2
abundance: -
CDR3aa: CASSLGTPGFYGYTF
CDR3nt: TGTGCCAGCAGCTTAGGAACCCCGGGGTTCTATGGCTACACCTTC

d_gene: -
len: 16
j_gene: TRBJ1-3
v_gene: TRBV6-5
abundance: -
CDR3aa: CASSYQPQGFGNTIYF
CDR3nt: TGTGCCAGCAGTTACCAGCCCCAGGGGTTTGGAAACACCATATATTTT

d_gene: -
len: 16
j_gene: TRBJ2-5
v_gene: TRBV29-1
abundance: few
CDR3aa: CGTTRDTHEKKETQYF
CDR3nt: TGCGGGACCACTCGGGACACCCATGAAAAAAAAGAGACCCAGTACTTC

d_gene: TRBD1
len: 15
j_gene: TRBJ1-4
v_gene: TRBV7-6
abundance: -
CDR3aa: CASSLGDSYYEKLFF
CDR3nt: TGTGCCAGCAGCTTAGGGGACAGCTACTATGAAAAACTGTTTTTT

d_gene: -
len: 13
j_gene: TRBJ1-1
v_gene: TRBV9
abundance: few
CDR3aa: CASSVGQGTEAFF
CDR3nt: TGTGCCAGCAGCGTAGGTCAGGGCACTGAAGCTTTCTTT

d_gene: -
len: 14
j_gene: TRBJ2-1
v_gene: TRBV5-4
abundance: -
CDR3aa: CASSVSGVYNEQFF
CDR3nt: TGTGCCAGCAGCGTAAGCGGAGTCTACAATGAGCAGTTCTTC

d_gene: TRBD2
len: 17
j_gene: TRBJ2-7
v_gene: TRBV7-9
abundance: -
CDR3aa: CASSFGRGSGTSYEQYF
CDR3nt: TGTGCCAGCAGCTTCGGCCGAGGTAGCGGGACGTCCTACGAGCAGTACTTC